This T cell receptor (beta chain) was obtained from a study of OX40 agonist ivuxolimab in advanced cancers. Turning to the study itself: The study gave patients intravenous ivuxolimab at 0.01 to 10 mg/kg every 2 weeks.

Points from the study as a whole: Those patients achieving a partial response at 0.1-3.0 mg/kg showed among the lowest clonal expansion. Relative to CD4+, CD8+ T cells held more expanded clones on average. The expanded peripheral T cells' antigen specificity was not determined.

Libraries were prepared by immunoSEQ multiplex PCR; TCRdb keeps only in-frame clonotypes and omits some of them. Here the sample spans 75,000 to 90,000 clones, roughly 89% being singletons. Looked up from germline, CDR1 is SGHRS and CDR2 is YFSETQ. The CDR3 contains 16 residues. V was shortened by 2 bases and J by 4 bases, with 17 bases between the two germline ends. Worth noting for this clone: Its target is not known.

The chain is built from TRBV5-1 and TRBJ2-3; a possible D gene is TRBD1 (5 bases). The sequences come from CD4+ or CD8+ T cells sorted from blood, collected in a trial of the OX40 agonist ivuxolimab. This clonotype was sampled from an adult with an advanced solid tumor such as melanoma, head and neck, liver or kidney cancer. CDR3 loop: CASSFRVGAGADTQYF. CDR3 bases: TGCGCCAGCAGCTTCAGGGTTGGGGCTGGGGCAGATACGCAGTATTTT. Filled out from reference TRBV5-1 and TRBJ2-3, the complete variable domain reads KAGVTQTPRYLIKTRGQQVTLSCSPISGHRSVSWYQQTPGQGLQFLFEYFSETQRNKGNFPGRFSGRQFSNSRSEMNVSTLELGDSALYLCASSFRVGAGADTQYFGPGTRLTVL.